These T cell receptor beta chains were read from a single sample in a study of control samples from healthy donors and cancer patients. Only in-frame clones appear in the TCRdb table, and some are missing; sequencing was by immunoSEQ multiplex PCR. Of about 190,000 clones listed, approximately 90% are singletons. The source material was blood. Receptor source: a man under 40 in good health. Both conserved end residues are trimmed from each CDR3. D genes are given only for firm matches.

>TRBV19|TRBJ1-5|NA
ASSNFPGNQPQH
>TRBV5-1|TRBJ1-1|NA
ASSLSGMNTEAF
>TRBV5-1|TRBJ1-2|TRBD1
ASREPGQGALGYT
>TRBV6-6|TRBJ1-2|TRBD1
ASRGDSTMGGYT
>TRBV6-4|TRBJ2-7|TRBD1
ASSPGTGGFYEQY
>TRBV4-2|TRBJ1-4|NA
ASSQDEEKLF
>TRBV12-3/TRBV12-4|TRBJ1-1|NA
ASSQGKAF
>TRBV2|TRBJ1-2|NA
ASLTRTIQYGYT
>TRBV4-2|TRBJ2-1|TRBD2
ASSQDPAGLGGGAPNEQF
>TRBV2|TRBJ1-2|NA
ARSGDGYT
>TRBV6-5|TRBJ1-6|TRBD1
ASSRTGRSPLH
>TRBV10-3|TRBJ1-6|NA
AISGESNSPLH